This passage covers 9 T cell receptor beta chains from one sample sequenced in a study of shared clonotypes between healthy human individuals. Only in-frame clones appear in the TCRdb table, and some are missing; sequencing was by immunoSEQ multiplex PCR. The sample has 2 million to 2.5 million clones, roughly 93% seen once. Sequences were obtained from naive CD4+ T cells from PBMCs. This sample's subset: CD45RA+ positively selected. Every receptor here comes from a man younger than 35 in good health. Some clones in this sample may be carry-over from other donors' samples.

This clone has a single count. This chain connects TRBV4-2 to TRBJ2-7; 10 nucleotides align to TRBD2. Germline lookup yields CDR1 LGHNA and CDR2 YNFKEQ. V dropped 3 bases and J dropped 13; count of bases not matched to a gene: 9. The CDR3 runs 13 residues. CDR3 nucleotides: TGTGCCAGCAGCCAGTCCCTAGCGGGAGCTGTTTACTTC. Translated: CASSQSLAGAVYF.

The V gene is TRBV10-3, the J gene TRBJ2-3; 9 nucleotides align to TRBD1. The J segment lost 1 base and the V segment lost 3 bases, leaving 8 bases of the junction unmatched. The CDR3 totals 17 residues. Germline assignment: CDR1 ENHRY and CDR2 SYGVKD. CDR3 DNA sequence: TGTGCCATCAGTGAAGCCCCGACAGGGGGAGGCACAGATACGCAGTATTTT. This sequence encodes CAISEAPTGGGTDTQYF.

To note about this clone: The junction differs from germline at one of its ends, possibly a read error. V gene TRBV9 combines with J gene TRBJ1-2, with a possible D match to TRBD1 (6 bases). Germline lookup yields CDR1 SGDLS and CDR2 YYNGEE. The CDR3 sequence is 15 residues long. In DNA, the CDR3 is TGTGCCAGCAGTGTAGGGGGGGCGCCTGGGGGCGGCTACACCTTC. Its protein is CASSVGGAPGGGYTF.

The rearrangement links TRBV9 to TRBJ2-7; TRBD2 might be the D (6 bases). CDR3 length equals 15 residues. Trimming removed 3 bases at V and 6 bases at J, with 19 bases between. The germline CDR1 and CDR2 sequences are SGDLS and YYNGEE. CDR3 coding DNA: TGTGCCAGCAGCGACCGGGACTCCCCACCCCGCGAGCAGTACTTC. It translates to CASSDRDSPPREQYF.

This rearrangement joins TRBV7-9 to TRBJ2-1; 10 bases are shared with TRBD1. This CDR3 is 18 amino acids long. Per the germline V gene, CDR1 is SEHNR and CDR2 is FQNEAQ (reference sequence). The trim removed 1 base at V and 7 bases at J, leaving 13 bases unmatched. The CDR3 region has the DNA TGTGCCAGCAGCTTAGATCGTAAGGACAGGGGGAACAAAAATGAGCAGTTCTTC. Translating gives CASSLDRKDRGNKNEQFF.

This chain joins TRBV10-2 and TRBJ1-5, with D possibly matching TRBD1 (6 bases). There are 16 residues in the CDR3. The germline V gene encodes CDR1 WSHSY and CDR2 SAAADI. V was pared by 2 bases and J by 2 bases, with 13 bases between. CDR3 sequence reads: CASSEGQGTGNQPQHF. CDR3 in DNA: TGCGCCAGCAGTGAGGGTCAGGGGACGGGCAATCAGCCCCAGCATTTT.

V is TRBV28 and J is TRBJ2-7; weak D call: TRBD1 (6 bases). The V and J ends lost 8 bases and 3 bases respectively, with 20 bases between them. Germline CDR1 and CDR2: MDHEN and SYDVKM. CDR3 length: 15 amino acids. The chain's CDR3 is CASRLSGTRRYEQYF. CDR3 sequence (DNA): TGTGCCAGCCGACTATCCGGGACAAGGCGCTACGAGCAGTACTTC. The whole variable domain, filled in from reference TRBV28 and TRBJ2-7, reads DVKVTQSSRYLVKRTGEKVFLECVQDMDHENMFWYRQDPGLGLRLIYFSYDVKMKEKGDIPEGYSVSREKKERFSLILESASTNQTSMYLCASRLSGTRRYEQYFGPGTRLTVT.

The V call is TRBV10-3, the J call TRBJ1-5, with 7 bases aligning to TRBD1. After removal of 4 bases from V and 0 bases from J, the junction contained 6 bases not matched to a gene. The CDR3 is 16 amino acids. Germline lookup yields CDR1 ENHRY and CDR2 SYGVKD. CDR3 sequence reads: CAISVHDRVSNQPQHF. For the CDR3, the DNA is TGTGCCATCAGTGTTCACGACAGGGTTAGCAATCAGCCCCAGCATTTT.

CDR3 sequence reads: CASSPGLAPSYEQYF. DNA for the CDR3: TGCGCCAGCAGCCCCGGACTAGCGCCCTCCTACGAGCAGTACTTC. The chain carries TRBV4-1 and TRBJ2-7, with TRBD2 identical over 9 bases. Germline CDR1 is MGHRA and CDR2 is YSYEKL. The J segment lost 0 bases and the V segment lost 4 bases, leaving 4 bases of the junction unmatched. The CDR3 totals 15 residues.